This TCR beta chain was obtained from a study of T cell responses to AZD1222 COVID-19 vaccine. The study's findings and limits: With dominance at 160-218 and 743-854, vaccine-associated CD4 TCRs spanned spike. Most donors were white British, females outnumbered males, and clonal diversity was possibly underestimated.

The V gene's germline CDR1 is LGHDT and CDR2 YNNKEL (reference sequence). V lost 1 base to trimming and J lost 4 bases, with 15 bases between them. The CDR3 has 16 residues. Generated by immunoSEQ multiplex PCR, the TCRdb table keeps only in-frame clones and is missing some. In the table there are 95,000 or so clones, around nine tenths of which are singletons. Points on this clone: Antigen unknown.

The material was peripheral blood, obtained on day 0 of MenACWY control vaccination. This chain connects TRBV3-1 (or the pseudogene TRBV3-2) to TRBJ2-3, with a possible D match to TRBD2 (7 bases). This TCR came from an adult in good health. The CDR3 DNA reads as TGTGCCAGCAGCCAAGTTCGGGGGGCACACCCAGATACGCAGTATTTT. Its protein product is CASSQVRGAHPDTQYF.